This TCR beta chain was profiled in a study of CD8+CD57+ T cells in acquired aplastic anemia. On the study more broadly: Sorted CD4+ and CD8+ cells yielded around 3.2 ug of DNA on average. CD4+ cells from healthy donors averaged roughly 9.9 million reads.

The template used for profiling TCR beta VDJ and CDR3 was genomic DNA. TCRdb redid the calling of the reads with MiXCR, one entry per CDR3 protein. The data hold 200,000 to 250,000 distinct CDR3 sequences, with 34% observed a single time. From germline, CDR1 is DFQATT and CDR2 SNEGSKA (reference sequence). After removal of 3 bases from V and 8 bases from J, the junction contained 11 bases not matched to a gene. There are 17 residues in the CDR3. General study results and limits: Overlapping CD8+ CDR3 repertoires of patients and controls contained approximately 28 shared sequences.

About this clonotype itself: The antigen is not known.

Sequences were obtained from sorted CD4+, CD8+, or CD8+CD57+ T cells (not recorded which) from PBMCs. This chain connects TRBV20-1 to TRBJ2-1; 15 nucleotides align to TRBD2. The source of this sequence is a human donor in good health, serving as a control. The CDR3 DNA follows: TGCAGTGCTAGGACCTATGGACTAGCGGGGGGGAGCTATGAGCAGTTCTTC. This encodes CSARTYGLAGGSYEQFF.